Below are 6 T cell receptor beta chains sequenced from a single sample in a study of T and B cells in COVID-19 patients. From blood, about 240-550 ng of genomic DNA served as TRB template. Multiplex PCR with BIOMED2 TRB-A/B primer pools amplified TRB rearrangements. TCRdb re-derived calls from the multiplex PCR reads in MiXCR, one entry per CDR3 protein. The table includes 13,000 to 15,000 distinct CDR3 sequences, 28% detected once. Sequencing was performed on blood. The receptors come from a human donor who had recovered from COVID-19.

CDR3 DNA sequence: TGTGCCAGCAGAGCCGGGACAGGGGTGACAGATACGCAGTATTTT. Translation: CASRAGTGVTDTQYF. The V call is TRBV2, the J call TRBJ2-3, with 10 bases aligning to TRBD1. The trim removed 6 bases at V and 3 bases at J, leaving 6 bases unmatched. CDR1 SNHLY and CDR2 FYNNEI come from the germline V gene. This CDR3 contains 15 residues.

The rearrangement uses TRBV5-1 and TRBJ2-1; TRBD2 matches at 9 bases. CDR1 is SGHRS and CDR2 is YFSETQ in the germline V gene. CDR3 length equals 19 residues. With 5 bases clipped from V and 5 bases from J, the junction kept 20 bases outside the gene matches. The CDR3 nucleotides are TGCGCCAGCAGTCCAGCCCCGGCGGGGGGGTCTCTTAAAGACAATGAGCAGTTCTTC. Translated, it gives CASSPAPAGGSLKDNEQFF. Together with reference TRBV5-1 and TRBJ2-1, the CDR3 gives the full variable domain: KAGVTQTPRYLIKTRGQQVTLSCSPISGHRSVSWYQQTPGQGLQFLFEYFSETQRNKGNFPGRFSGRQFSNSRSEMNVSTLELGDSALYLCASSPAPAGGSLKDNEQFFGPGTRLTVL.

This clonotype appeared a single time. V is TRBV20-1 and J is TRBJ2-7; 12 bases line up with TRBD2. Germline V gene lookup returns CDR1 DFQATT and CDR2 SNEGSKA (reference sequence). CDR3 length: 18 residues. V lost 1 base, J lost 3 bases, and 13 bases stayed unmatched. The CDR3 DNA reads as TGCAGTGCTAGAGGTCGGCTAGCGGGAGGGGGACGGTTCTACGAGCAGTACTTC. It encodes CSARGRLAGGGRFYEQYF.

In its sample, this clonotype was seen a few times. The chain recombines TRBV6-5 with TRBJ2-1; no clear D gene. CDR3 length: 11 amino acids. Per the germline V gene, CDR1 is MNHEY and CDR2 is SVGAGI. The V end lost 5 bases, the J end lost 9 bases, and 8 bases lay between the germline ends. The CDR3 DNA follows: TGTGCCAGCAGTGCAGAGGTTGAGCAGTTCTTC. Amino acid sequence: CASSAEVEQFF.

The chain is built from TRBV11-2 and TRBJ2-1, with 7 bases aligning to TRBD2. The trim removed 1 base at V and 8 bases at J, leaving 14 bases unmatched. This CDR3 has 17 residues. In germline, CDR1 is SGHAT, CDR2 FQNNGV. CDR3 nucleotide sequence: TGTGCCAGCAGCTTAGGTGCCTCTAGCGGCACGATGGATGAGCAGTTCTTC. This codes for CASSLGASSGTMDEQFF.

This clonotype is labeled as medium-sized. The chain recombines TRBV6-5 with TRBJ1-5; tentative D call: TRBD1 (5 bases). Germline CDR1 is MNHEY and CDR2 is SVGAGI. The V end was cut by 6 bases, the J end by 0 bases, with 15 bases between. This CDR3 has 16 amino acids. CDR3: CASSQLPTGSNQPQHF. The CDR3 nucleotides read TGTGCCAGCAGCCAACTACCTACAGGTAGCAATCAGCCCCAGCATTTT.